This paragraph covers one T cell receptor (beta chain) sequence. The data derive from a study of blood T cell repertoires in COVID-19. CDR1 and CDR2 (germline): MDHEN, SYDVKM. Trimming removed 6 bases from V and 6 bases from J; junction bases left unmatched: 14. CDR3 length equals 16 residues. In the source study's methods: Reference gene primer amplification yielded estimated nucleated cell counts. The data were produced by immunoSEQ multiplex PCR, yet TCRdb's version contains in-frame clones alone and is incomplete. The V and J calls and clone size come from that table; D and trimming were worked out from the DNA. The table shows tens of thousands of clones, with roughly 86% occurring only once.

V and J are TRBV28 and TRBJ1-1, with 9 bases lining up with TRBD1. The TCR originated in a human donor in a cohort sampled during active COVID-19. The specimen sequenced was peripheral blood. The CDR3 sequence is CASSIQGALDSAEAFF. The CDR3 nucleotides are TGTGCCAGCAGCATACAGGGGGCTCTCGATTCCGCTGAAGCTTTCTTT.